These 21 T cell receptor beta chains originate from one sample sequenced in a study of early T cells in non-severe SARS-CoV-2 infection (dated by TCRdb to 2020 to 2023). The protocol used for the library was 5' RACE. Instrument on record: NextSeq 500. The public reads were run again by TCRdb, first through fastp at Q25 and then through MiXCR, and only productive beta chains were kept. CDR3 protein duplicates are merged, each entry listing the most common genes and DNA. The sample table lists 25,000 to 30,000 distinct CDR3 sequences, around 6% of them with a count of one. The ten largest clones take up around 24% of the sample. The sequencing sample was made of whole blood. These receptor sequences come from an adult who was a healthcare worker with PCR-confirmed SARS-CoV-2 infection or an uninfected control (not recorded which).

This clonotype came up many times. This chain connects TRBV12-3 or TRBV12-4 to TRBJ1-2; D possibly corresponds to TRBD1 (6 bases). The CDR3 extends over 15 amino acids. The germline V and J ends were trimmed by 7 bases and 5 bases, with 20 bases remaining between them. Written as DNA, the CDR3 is TGTGCCAGCACCCCCCAAGGCCAACAGGGTTATGGCTACACCTTC. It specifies CASTPQGQQGYGYTF.

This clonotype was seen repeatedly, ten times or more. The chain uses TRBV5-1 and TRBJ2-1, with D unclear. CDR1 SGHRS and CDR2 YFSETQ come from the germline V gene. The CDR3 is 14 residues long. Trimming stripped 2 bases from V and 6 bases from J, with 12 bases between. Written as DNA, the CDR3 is TGCGCCAGCAGCTTAGGCCAGTCGACCAATGAGCAGTTCTTC. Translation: CASSLGQSTNEQFF.

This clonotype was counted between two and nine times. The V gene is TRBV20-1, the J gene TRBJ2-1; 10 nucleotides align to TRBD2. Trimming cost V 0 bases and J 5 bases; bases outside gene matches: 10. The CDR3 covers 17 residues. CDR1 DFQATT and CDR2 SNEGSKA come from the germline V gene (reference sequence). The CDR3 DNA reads TGCAGTGCTAGAGATCCCGTAGCGGGGGGACTCAACAATGAGCAGTTCTTC. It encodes CSARDPVAGGLNNEQFF.

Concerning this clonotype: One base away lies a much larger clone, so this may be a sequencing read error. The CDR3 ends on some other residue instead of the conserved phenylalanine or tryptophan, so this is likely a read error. The CDR3 here is CASSRRLAGGTGELFS. CDR3 DNA sequence: TGTGCCAGCAGTCGACGACTAGCGGGGGGCACCGGGGAGCTGTTTTCT. The genes are TRBV6-5 and TRBJ2-2; 13 bases align to TRBD2. Unmatched junction bases numbered 4, after V lost 5 bases and J lost 4 bases. The CDR3 loop spans 16 amino acids. Germline values: CDR1 MNHEY, CDR2 SVGAGI.

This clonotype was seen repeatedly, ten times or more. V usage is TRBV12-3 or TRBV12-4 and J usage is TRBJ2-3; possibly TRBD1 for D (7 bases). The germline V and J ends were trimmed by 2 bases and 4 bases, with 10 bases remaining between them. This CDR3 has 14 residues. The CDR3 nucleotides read TGTGCCAGCAGTTTATTCAGGGGGGCAGATACGCAGTATTTT. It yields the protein CASSLFRGADTQYF.

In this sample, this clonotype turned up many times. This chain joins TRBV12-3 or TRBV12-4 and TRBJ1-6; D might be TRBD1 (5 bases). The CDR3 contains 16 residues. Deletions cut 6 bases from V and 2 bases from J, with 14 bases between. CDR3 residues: CASSQLEGTYNSPLHF. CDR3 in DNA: TGTGCCAGCAGCCAACTGGAGGGGACCTATAATTCACCCCTCCACTTT.

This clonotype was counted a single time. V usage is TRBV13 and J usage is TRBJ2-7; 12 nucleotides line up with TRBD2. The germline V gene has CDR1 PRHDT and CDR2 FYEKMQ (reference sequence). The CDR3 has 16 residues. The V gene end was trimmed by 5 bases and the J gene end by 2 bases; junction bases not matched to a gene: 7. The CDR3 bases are TGTGCCAGCAGCCCTAGCGGGAGGGCATCCGCCTACGAGCAGTACTTC. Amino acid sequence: CASSPSGRASAYEQYF.

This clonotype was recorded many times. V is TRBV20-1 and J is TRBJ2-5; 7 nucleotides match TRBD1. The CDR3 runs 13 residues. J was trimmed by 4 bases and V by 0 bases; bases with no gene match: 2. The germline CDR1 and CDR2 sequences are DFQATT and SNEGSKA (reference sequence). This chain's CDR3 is CSARDRGRETQYF. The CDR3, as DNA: TGCAGTGCTAGAGATAGGGGGCGAGAGACCCAGTACTTC.

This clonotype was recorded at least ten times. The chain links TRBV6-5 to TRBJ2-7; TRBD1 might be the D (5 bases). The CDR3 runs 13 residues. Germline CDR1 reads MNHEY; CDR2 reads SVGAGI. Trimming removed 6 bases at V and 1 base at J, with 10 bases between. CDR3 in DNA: TGTGCCAGCAGATCCACAGGTTCCTACGAGCAGTACTTC. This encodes CASRSTGSYEQYF.

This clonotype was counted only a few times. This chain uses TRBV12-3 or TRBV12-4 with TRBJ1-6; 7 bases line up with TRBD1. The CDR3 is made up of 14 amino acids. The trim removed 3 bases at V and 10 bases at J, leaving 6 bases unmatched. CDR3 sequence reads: CASSLAGGVSPLHF. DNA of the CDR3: TGTGCCAGCAGTTTGGCAGGGGGAGTCTCACCCCTCCACTTT.

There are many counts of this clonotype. The CDR3 DNA reads TGTGCCAGCGGGTCCTCTGGAAACACCATATATTTT. Encoded protein: CASGSSGNTIYF. The rearrangement uses TRBV7-9 and TRBJ1-3; D ambiguous. The CDR3 length is 12 residues. V was pared by 8 bases and J by 0 bases, with 5 bases between. In germline, CDR1 is SEHNR, CDR2 FQNEAQ (reference sequence).

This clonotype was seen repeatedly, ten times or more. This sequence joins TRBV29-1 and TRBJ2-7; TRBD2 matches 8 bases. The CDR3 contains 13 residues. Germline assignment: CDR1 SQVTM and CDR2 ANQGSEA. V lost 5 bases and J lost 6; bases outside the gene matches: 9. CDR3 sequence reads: CSVRTSRPGEQYF. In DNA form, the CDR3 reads TGCAGCGTTAGGACTAGCCGACCTGGCGAGCAGTACTTC.

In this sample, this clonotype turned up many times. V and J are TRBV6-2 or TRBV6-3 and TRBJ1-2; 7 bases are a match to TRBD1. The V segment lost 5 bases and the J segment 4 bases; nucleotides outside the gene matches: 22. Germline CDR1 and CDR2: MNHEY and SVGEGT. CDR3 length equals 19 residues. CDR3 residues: CASSPADGTARFLTYGYTF. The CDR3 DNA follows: TGTGCCAGCAGTCCGGCAGATGGGACAGCACGATTCCTTACCTATGGCTACACCTTC.

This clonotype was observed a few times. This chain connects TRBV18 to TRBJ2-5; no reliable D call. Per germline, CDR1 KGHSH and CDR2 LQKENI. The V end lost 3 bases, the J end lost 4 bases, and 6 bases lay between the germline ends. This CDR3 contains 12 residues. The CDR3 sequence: CASSPTSETQYF. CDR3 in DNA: TGTGCCAGCTCACCCACCTCAGAGACCCAGTACTTC.

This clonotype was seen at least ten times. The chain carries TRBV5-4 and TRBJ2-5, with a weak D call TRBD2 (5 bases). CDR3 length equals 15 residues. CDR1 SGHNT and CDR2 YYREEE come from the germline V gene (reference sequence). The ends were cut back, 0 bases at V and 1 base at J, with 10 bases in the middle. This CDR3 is CASSLEIAGQETQYF. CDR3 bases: TGTGCCAGCAGCTTGGAAATTGCGGGCCAAGAGACCCAGTACTTC.

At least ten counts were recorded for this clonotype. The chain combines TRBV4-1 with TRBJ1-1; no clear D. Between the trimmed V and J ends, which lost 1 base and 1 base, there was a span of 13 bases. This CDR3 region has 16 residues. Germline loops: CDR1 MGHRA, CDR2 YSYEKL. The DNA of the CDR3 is TGCGCCAGCAGCCAAGTCGCCGTTGGGAGGAACACTGAAGCTTTCTTT. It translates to CASSQVAVGRNTEAFF.

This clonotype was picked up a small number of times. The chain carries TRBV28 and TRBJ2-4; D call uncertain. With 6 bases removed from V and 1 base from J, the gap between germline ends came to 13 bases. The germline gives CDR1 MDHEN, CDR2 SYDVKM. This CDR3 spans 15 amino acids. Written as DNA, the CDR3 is TGTGCCAGCAGCCCAATCACAATCGCCAAAAACATTCAGTACTTC. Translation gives CASSPITIAKNIQYF.

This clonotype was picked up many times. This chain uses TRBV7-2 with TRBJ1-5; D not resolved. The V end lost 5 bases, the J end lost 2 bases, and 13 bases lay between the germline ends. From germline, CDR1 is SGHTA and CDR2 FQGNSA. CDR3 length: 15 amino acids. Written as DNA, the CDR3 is TGTGCCAGCAGCCCCCGGGGAGGTCGCAATCAGCCCCAGCATTTT. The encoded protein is CASSPRGGRNQPQHF.

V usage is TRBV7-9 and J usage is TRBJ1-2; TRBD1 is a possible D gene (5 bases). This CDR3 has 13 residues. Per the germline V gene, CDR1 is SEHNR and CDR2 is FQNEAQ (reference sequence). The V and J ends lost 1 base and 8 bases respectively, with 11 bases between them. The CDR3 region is CASSLGGQGGYTF. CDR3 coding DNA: TGTGCCAGCAGCTTAGGAGGTCAGGGCGGCTACACCTTC. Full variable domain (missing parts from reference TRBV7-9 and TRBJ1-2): DTGVSQNPRHKITKRGQNVTFRCDPISEHNRLYWYRQTLGQGPEFLTYFQNEAQLEKSRLLSDRFSAERPKGSFSTLEIQRTEQGDSAMYLCASSLGGQGGYTFGSGTRLTVV.

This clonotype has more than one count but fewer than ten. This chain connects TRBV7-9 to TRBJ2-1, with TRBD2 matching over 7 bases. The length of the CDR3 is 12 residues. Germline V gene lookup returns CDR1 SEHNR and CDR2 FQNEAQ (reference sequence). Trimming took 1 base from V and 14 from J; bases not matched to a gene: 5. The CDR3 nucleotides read TGTGCCAGCAGCTTAGAGCGGGGAACGAAGTTCTTC. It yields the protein CASSLERGTKFF.

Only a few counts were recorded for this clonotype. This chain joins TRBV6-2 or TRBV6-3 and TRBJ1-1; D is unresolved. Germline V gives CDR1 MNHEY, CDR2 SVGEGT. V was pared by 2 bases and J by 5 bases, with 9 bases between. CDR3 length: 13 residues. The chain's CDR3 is CASSYQGLTEAFF. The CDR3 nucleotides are TGTGCCAGCAGTTACCAAGGGTTGACTGAAGCTTTCTTT.